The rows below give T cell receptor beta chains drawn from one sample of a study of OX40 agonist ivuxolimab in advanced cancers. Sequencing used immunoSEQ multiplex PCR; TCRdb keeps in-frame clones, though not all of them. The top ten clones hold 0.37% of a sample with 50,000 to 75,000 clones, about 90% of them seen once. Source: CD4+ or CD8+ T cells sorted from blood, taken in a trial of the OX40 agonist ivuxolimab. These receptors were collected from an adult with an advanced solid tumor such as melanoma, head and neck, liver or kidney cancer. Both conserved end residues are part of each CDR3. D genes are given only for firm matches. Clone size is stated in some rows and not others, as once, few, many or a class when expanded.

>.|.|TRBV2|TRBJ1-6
TGTGCCAGCAGTGGCAGGGCTTATAATTCACCCCTCCACTTT
CASSGRAYNSPLHF
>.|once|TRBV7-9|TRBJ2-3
TGTGCCAGCAGCTTAGCGGGGCCTAACACAGATACGCAGTATTTT
CASSLAGPNTDTQYF
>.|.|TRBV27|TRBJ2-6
TGTGCCAGCAGTACACGGTCTGCTGGGGCCAACGTCCTGACTTTC
CASSTRSAGANVLTF
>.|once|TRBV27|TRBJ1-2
TGTGCCAGCAGCCCCCGGGTGCTCATGCAGTCCATATATGGCTACACCTTC
CASSPRVLMQSIYGYTF
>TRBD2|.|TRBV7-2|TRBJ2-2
TGTGCCAGCAGCTTAGCGCGGGGGACCGGGGAGCTGTTTTTT
CASSLARGTGELFF
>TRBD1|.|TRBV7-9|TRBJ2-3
TGTGCCAGCAGCTTAAGGACAGGGGGTACAGATACGCAGTATTTT
CASSLRTGGTDTQYF
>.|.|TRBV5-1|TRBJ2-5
TGCGCCAGCAGCTTGGACCCGACGAGAGAGACCCAGTACTTC
CASSLDPTRETQYF
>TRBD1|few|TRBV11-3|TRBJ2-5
TGTGCCAGCAGCTTAGATGAAAGGGGGCGAGAGACCCAGTACTTC
CASSLDERGRETQYF
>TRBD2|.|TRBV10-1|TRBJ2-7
TGCGCCAGCAGCGGACTAGCGGGGGAGCAAGAGGAGCAGTACTTC
CASSGLAGEQEEQYF
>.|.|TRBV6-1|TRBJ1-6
TGTGCCAGCAGCGTCGCAGGAGATTCACCCCTCCACTTT
CASSVAGDSPLHF
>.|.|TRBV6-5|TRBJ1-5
TGTGCCAGCTCAGGGCAATTGAGCCAGCCCCAGCATTTT
CASSGQLSQPQHF
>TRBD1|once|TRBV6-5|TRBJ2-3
TGTGCCAGCACTGGGACAGGGCCAGATACGCAGTATTTT
CASTGTGPDTQYF
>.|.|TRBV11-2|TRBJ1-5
TGTGCCAGCAGCCAAAGGACTGGGCTAGGGCAGCCCCAGCATTTT
CASSQRTGLGQPQHF
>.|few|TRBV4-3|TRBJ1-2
TGCGCCAGCAGCCAGCTGGGGGATCCTACTAACTATGGCTACACCTTC
CASSQLGDPTNYGYTF
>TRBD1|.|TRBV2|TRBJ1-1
TGTGCCAGCAGTGGGGACAGGCACACTGAAGCTTTCTTT
CASSGDRHTEAFF
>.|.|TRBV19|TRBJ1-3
TGTGCCAGTAGTATAGCCAGAGGAAACACCATATATTTT
CASSIARGNTIYF
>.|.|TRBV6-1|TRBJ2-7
TGTGCCAGCAGTGCAACAGGGATCTACGAGCAGTACTTC
CASSATGIYEQYF
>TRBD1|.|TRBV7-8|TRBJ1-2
TGTGCCAGCAGTTTATTCCGGGACAGCAAGCGCTATGGCTACACCTTC
CASSLFRDSKRYGYTF
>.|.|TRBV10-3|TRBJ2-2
TGTGCCATCCCTGCAGGGGCGAACACCGGGGAGCTGTTTTTT
CAIPAGANTGELFF
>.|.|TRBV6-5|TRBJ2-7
TGTGCCAGCAGTTACTCCGCAGGGGATGCCTACGAGCAGTACTTC
CASSYSAGDAYEQYF
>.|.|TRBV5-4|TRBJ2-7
TGTGCCAGCAGCTTGGGGGTGGGGCTCCCCATGTACGAGCAGTACTTC
CASSLGVGLPMYEQYF
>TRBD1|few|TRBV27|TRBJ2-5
TGTGCCAGCAGCTCATGGACAGGCTCCCCGCAAGAGACCCAGTACTTC
CASSSWTGSPQETQYF
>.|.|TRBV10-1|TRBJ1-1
TGCGCCAGCAGTGGTGGGACTGAAGCTTTCTTT
CASSGGTEAFF
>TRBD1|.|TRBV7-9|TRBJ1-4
TGTGCCAGCGGGACCAGGGGGGGGACTAATGAAAAACTGTTTTTT
CASGTRGGTNEKLFF
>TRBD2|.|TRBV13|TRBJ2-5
TGTGCCAGCAGCGCCCTGACGGCAGCGGGACCTCTTGGGGGAGAGACCCAGTACTTC
CASSALTAAGPLGGETQYF
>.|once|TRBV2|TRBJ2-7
TGTGCCAGCAGTGCCTGGGGGCCCTCCTACGAGCAGTACTTC
CASSAWGPSYEQYF
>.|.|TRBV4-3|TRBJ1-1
TGCGCCAGCGCTCCGGGCCCCACAAGCACTGAAGCTTTCTTT
CASAPGPTSTEAFF
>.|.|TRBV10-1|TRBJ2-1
TGCGCCAGCAGTGAGCGGGGCGGCGAGCAGTTCTTC
CASSERGGEQFF
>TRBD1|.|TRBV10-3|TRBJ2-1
TGTGCCATCGGCCGACAGGGGGCTAACATCGGGGGCAATGAGCAGTTCTTC
CAIGRQGANIGGNEQFF
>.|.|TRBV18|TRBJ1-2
TGTGCCAGCTCACCACCAGCAGGGACTCCGAGTGGCTACACCTTC
CASSPPAGTPSGYTF
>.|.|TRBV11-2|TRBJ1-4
TGTGCCAGCAGCTTAGTTGGAGCTTTTGCAACTAATGAAAAACTGTTTTTT
CASSLVGAFATNEKLFF
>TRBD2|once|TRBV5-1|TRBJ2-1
TGCGCCAGCAATCCTAGCGGGGCGTACAATGAGCAGTTCTTC
CASNPSGAYNEQFF
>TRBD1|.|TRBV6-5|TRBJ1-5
TGTGCCAGCAGTGCGACAGGGGGCAATCAGCCCCAGCATTTT
CASSATGGNQPQHF
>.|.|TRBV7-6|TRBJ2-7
TGTGCCAGCAGCTTAGTTCCCCAGCAACCCTACGAGCAGTACTTC
CASSLVPQQPYEQYF
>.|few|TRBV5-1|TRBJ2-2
TGCGCCAGCAGCTTGGGGATTATGCAACTGAGCTCCTACACCGGGGAGCTGTTTTTT
CASSLGIMQLSSYTGELFF
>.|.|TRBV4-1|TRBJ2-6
TGCGCCAGCAGCCAAGGACAGGACTACTCTGGGGCCAACGTCCTGACTTTC
CASSQGQDYSGANVLTF
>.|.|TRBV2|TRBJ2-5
TGTGCCAGCAGTGAAGTGGCGGCGGAGACCCAGTACTTC
CASSEVAAETQYF
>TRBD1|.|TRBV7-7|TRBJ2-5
TGTGCCAGCAGCTTAGGACAGGGGGTAGAGACCCAGTACTTC
CASSLGQGVETQYF
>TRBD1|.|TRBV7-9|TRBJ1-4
TGTGCCAGCAGCTTAGCCGGGACAGGGTTTGAAAAACTGTTTTTT
CASSLAGTGFEKLFF
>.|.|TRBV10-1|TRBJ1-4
TGCGCCAGCAGTGAATGGACCCGAGGAAAACTGTTTTTT
CASSEWTRGKLFF
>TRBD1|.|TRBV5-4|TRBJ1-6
TGTGCCAGCAGCCGGGGACAGGGGGATTCACCCCTCCACTTT
CASSRGQGDSPLHF
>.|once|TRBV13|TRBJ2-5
TGTGCCAGCAGCTTAGCGCAGGATGGGGATCAAGAGACCCAGTACTTC
CASSLAQDGDQETQYF
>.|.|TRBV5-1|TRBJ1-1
TGCGCCAGCAGCTTTGGGCTCCGGGACGGGAGAGGTGAAGCTTTCTTT
CASSFGLRDGRGEAFF
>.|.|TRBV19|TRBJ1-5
TGTGCCAGTAGTACCTCCTATCAGCCCCAGCATTTT
CASSTSYQPQHF
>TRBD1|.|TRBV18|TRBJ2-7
TGTGCCAGCTCACCAAGGACAGGGGGCGCCGAGCAGTACTTC
CASSPRTGGAEQYF
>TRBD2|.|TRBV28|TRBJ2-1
TGTGCCAGCAGTTTATGGCGACTAGCGGGAGAGAGTGAGCAGTTCTTC
CASSLWRLAGESEQFF
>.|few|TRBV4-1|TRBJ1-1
TGCGCCAGCAGCCGCGGACAGCTGAACACTGAAGCTTTCTTT
CASSRGQLNTEAFF
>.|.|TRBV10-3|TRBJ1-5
TGTGCCATCAGTGAGAATGGCAGCGCAGGATTGGGCAATCAGCCCCAGCATTTT
CAISENGSAGLGNQPQHF
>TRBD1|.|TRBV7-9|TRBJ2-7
TGTGCCAGCAGCGCCCGCTACCAGACAGGGAGCGAGCAGTACTTC
CASSARYQTGSEQYF